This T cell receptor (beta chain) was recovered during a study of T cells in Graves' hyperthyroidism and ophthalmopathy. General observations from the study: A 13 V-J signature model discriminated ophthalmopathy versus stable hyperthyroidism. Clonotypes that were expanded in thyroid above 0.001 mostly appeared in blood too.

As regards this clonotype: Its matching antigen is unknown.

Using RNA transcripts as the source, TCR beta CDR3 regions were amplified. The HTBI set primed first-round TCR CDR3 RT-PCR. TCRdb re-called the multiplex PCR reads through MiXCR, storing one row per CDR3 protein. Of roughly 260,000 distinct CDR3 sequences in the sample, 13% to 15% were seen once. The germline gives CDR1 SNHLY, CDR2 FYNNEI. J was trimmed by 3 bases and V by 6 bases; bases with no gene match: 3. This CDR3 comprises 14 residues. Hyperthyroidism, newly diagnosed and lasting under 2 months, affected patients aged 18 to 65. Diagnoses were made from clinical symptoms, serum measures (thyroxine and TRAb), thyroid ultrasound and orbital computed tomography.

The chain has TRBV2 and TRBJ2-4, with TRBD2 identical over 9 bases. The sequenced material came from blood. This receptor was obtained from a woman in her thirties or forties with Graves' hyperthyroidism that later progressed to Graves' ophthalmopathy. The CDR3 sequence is CASRASGVKNIQYF. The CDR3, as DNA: TGTGCCAGCAGGGCTAGCGGGGTCAAAAACATTCAGTACTTC.